Below are 31 T cell receptor beta chains sequenced from a single sample in a study of T cells in Graves' hyperthyroidism and ophthalmopathy (dated 2019 in TCRdb). Library method: multiplex PCR. The reads were generated on an Illumina HiSeq 2000. TCR beta CDR3 regions were amplified from RNA transcripts. The TCR CDR3 was subjected to a first round of RT-PCR using the HTBI primer set and the Qiagen OneStep RT-PCR kit. TCRdb redid the processing of the public reads, applying fastp at Q25 and MiXCR, and retained in-frame beta chains. Each entry merges the rows of one CDR3 protein and shows their most common DNA and genes. Counted in this sample were a few hundred thousand distinct CDR3 sequences; around a fifth of them appeared once. The ten most abundant clones make up around 47% of the sample. Sequences were obtained from blood. These receptors were collected from a woman aged 70 to 79 with Graves' ophthalmopathy.

The gene calls are TRBV3-1 and TRBJ1-2; no clear D. Germline V CDR1 and CDR2: LGHDT, YNNKEL (reference sequence). The CDR3 is made up of 13 amino acids. The V end was cut by 1 base, the J end by 5 bases, with 8 bases between. In DNA form, the CDR3 reads TGTGCCAGCAGCCAAGTATCCAGATATGGCTACACCTTC. It translates to CASSQVSRYGYTF.

There are a few counts of this clonotype. The CDR3 DNA sequence: TGTGCCAGCAGCTCTCGGGACATATATTACGAGCAGTACTTC. Translated, it gives CASSSRDIYYEQYF. This sequence joins TRBV11-1 and TRBJ2-7, with D maybe TRBD1 (6 bases). Trimming pared 4 bases from V and 4 bases from J, leaving 14 bases between. CDR3 length equals 14 residues. Per germline, CDR1 SGHAT and CDR2 FQDESV (reference sequence).

V is TRBV20-1 and J is TRBJ2-3; TRBD2 agrees at 13 bases. V lost 1 base and J lost 0; bases outside the gene matches: 4. Germline CDR1 is DFQATT and CDR2 is SNEGSKA (reference sequence). The CDR3 runs to 17 residues. The DNA for the CDR3 is TGCAGTGCTAGAGGTCTGACTAGCGGGGGGAGCACAGATACGCAGTATTTT. Its translation: CSARGLTSGGSTDTQYF.

This clonotype has only a few counts. This chain connects TRBV6-1 to TRBJ2-5, with D maybe TRBD2 (6 bases). The CDR3 sequence is 14 residues long. Trimming removed 0 bases at V and 4 bases at J, with 9 bases between. CDR1 MNHNS and CDR2 SASEGT come from the germline V gene. The DNA of the CDR3 is TGTGCCAGCAGTGAAGCGGGAGGAGGAGAGACCCAGTACTTC. This gives the protein CASSEAGGGETQYF.

This clonotype has a count of ten or more. The CDR3 protein is CASRTTGTGGAGELFF. The DNA for the CDR3 is TGTGCCAGCAGGACCACCGGGACAGGGGGAGCCGGGGAGCTGTTTTTT. This rearrangement joins TRBV28 to TRBJ2-2; 11 nucleotides agree with TRBD1. Germline V CDR1 and CDR2: MDHEN, SYDVKM. V lost 6 bases, J lost 6 bases, and 9 bases stayed unmatched. The CDR3 covers 16 residues.

This clonotype was seen only a few times. The chain carries TRBV4-1 and TRBJ2-1, with a tentative D call TRBD2 (6 bases). Germline V gives CDR1 MGHRA, CDR2 YSYEKL. Trimming stripped 1 base from V and 0 bases from J, with 10 bases between. The length of the CDR3 is 16 residues. The CDR3 sequence: CASSQGATSSYNEQFF. The CDR3 DNA sequence: TGCGCCAGCAGCCAAGGCGCGACTAGCTCCTACAATGAGCAGTTCTTC.

This clonotype has only a few counts. The rearrangement links TRBV6-1 to TRBJ2-2, with 10 bases identical to TRBD1. The germline V gene encodes CDR1 MNHNS and CDR2 SASEGT. V lost 6 bases to trimming and J lost 5 bases; unmatched junction nucleotides: 3. This CDR3 region has 14 residues. In DNA form, the CDR3 reads TGTGCCAGCAGGGGACAGGGGATAACCGGGGAGCTGTTTTTT. Translation gives CASRGQGITGELFF.

This clonotype occurred a few times. The V gene is TRBV24-1, the J gene TRBJ1-2; no clear D gene. Germline V lookup: CDR1 KGHDR, CDR2 SFDVKD. V lost 5 bases and J lost 0, with 6 bases in between. CDR3 length equals 13 residues. As DNA, the CDR3 is TGTGCCACCAGTGGTCCAGCTAACTATGGCTACACCTTC. It translates to CATSGPANYGYTF.

The table lists this clonotype with many counts. The chain links TRBV6-1 to TRBJ1-2, with a weak D call TRBD1 (6 bases). Germline V gene data show CDR1 as MNHNS and CDR2 as SASEGT. The CDR3 has 15 residues. Trimming took off 4 bases at V and 2 bases at J, with 14 bases between the two ends. CDR3 nucleotide sequence: TGTGCCAGCAGTGCTCCGGGACAACCAAACTATGGCTACACCTTC. It encodes CASSAPGQPNYGYTF.

V gene TRBV5-6 combines with J gene TRBJ2-2, with D possibly being TRBD1 (5 bases). CDR3 length: 16 amino acids. Trimming took 0 bases from V and 3 from J, leaving 12 bases between them. Germline V CDR1 and CDR2: SGHDT, YYEEEE. In DNA, the CDR3 is TGTGCCAGCAGCTTGGTTCCAGGGTCCGACACCGGGGAGCTGTTTTTT. Encoded protein: CASSLVPGSDTGELFF.

This chain links TRBV20-1 with TRBJ2-6, with D possibly TRBD1 on 5 matching bases. CDR1 and CDR2 (germline): DFQATT, SNEGSKA (reference sequence). The CDR3 spans 15 residues. Trimming took 1 base from V and 1 from J, leaving 8 bases between them. CDR3 protein: CSARAPGSGANVLTF. CDR3 bases: TGCAGTGCTAGAGCACCAGGGTCTGGGGCCAACGTCCTGACTTTC.

This clonotype was observed at least ten times. The genes are TRBV30 and TRBJ1-1; no reliable D call. This CDR3 spans 13 amino acids. The V end was cut by 0 bases, the J end by 1 base, with 6 bases between. Germline V gene lookup returns CDR1 GTSNPN and CDR2 SVGIG (reference sequence). The DNA for the CDR3 is TGTGCCTGGAGTGTACTGGGGAACACTGAAGCTTTCTTT. Its protein is CAWSVLGNTEAFF.

The table lists this clonotype with a few counts. V gene TRBV28 combines with J gene TRBJ1-3; maybe TRBD1 (5 bases). This CDR3 contains 16 residues. Trimming shortened V by 1 base and J by 0 bases, and 10 bases separated the two germline ends. CDR1 and CDR2 from the germline V gene are MDHEN and SYDVKM. The CDR3 DNA reads as TGTGCCAGCAGTTTATATCCAGGGCGCTCTGGAAACACCATATATTTT. This sequence encodes CASSLYPGRSGNTIYF.

The rearrangement joins TRBV4-1 to TRBJ1-5; D ambiguous. V was cut by 0 bases and J by 5 bases, with 11 bases left in between. The V gene's germline CDR1 is MGHRA and CDR2 YSYEKL. The CDR3 sequence is 15 residues long. The CDR3 DNA sequence: TGCGCCAGCAGCCAAGATTCGAGGGAAGATCAGCCCCAGCATTTT. This sequence encodes CASSQDSREDQPQHF.

V usage is TRBV29-1 and J usage is TRBJ2-5; the D gene could be TRBD1 or TRBD2 (5 bases each). Germline values: CDR1 SQVTM, CDR2 ANQGSEA. Trimming took off 4 bases at V and 1 base at J, with 7 bases between the two ends. There are 12 residues in the CDR3. DNA for the CDR3: TGCAGCGTTGGGGGACGCCAAGAGACCCAGTACTTC. Translated, it gives CSVGGRQETQYF.

This clonotype was picked up many times. The junction shows a germline mismatch at one end, possibly a read error. The V gene is TRBV7-7, the J gene TRBJ2-1; no reliable D call. The CDR3 sequence is 13 residues long. CDR1 and CDR2 (germline): SSHAT, FNYEAQ (reference sequence). As DNA, the CDR3 is TGTGCTAGCAGCTTAAGCCGGTCCAATGAGCAGTTCTTC. The encoded protein is CASSLSRSNEQFF.

In its sample, this clonotype was seen many times. CDR3 protein: CASSFQAGGPPGEQFF. The CDR3 DNA reads TGTGCCAGCAGTTTCCAAGCGGGAGGGCCCCCGGGTGAGCAGTTCTTC. The gene calls are TRBV12-3 or TRBV12-4 and TRBJ2-1; 10 bases map to TRBD2. V lost 3 bases, J lost 9 bases, and 11 bases stayed unmatched. The CDR3 spans 16 residues.

There are many counts of this clonotype. The genes are TRBV12-3 or TRBV12-4 and TRBJ2-3; D might be TRBD1 or TRBD2, each matching 5 bases. Trimming left V 1 base short and J 3 bases short, with 17 bases between. The length of the CDR3 is 17 residues. The CDR3 region has the DNA TGTGCCAGCAGTTTAGGTTCCGGCGGAGAGGGGACAGATACGCAGTATTTT. Protein: CASSLGSGGEGTDTQYF.

The rearrangement joins TRBV20-1 to TRBJ2-4, with TRBD1 identical over 8 bases. Germline CDR1 DFQATT, CDR2 SNEGSKA (reference sequence). With 5 bases clipped from V and 6 bases from J, the junction kept 6 bases outside the gene matches. The CDR3 totals 13 residues. CDR3 amino acids: CSARSQGVNIQYF. CDR3 bases: TGCAGTGCTCGATCACAGGGGGTAAACATTCAGTACTTC.

There are a few counts of this clonotype. The V and J genes are TRBV5-1 and TRBJ2-2; possibly TRBD2 for D (6 bases). CDR3 length: 15 residues. The V gene's germline CDR1 is SGHRS and CDR2 YFSETQ. Trimming stripped 4 bases from V and 7 bases from J, with 17 bases between. CDR3 bases: TGCGCCAGCAGCGGGCCGAGGGGAGGCGGCGGGGAGCTGTTTTTT. Translated, it gives CASSGPRGGGGELFF.

This clonotype has more than one count but fewer than ten. The chain recombines TRBV7-9 with TRBJ2-3; 10 bases are a match to TRBD2. The CDR3 length is 16 residues. Germline V gives CDR1 SEHNR, CDR2 FQNEAQ (reference sequence). Trimming cost V 4 bases and J 2 bases; bases outside gene matches: 6. CDR3 nucleotide sequence: TGTGCCAGCAGCTACACTAGCGGGGTTCCCACAGATACGCAGTATTTT. Protein: CASSYTSGVPTDTQYF.

There are many counts of this clonotype. This sequence joins TRBV3-1 and TRBJ1-5; D gene ambiguous. Between the trimmed V and J ends, which lost 4 bases and 0 bases, there was a span of 7 bases. CDR1 and CDR2 (germline): LGHDT, YNNKEL (reference sequence). The CDR3 contains 14 residues. In DNA, the CDR3 is TGTGCCAGCAGCCCAGATATTAGCAATCAGCCCCAGCATTTT. The encoded protein is CASSPDISNQPQHF.

The chain links TRBV25-1 to TRBJ1-1, with D unclear. V was shortened by 2 bases and J by 5 bases, with 12 bases between the two germline ends. Germline-derived CDR1 and CDR2 are MGHDK and SYGVNS. The CDR3 length is 14 residues. CDR3 DNA sequence: TGTGCCAGCAGTGAACCGGACGGGTGGACTGAAGCTTTCTTT. This codes for CASSEPDGWTEAFF.

In this sample, this clonotype turned up many times. The chain couples TRBV28 to TRBJ2-4; perhaps TRBD2 as D (6 bases). The CDR3 consists of 15 residues. Germline-derived CDR1 and CDR2 are MDHEN and SYDVKM. Trimming stripped 7 bases from V and 1 base from J, with 14 bases between. CDR3 coding DNA: TGTGCCAGCAACTCCCGCCGGGGGGCCAAAAACATTCAGTACTTC. The encoded protein is CASNSRRGAKNIQYF.

The chain has TRBV30 and TRBJ2-3; D uncertain. Germline assignment: CDR1 GTSNPN and CDR2 SVGIG (reference sequence). With 0 bases removed from V and 5 bases from J, the gap between germline ends came to 9 bases. The CDR3 contains 13 residues. CDR3 region: CAWSVRARDTQYF. For the CDR3, the DNA is TGTGCCTGGAGTGTAAGGGCCAGAGATACGCAGTATTTT.

This clonotype was observed a few times. The J gene is TRBJ1-3, the V gene TRBV10-3, with D tentatively TRBD1 (5 bases). Germline CDR1 and CDR2: ENHRY and SYGVKD. V shed 9 bases and J shed 13 bases, with 22 bases lying between them. The CDR3 contains 13 residues. The CDR3 DNA is TGTGCCATTTCACCACCGGGACGCAATGTTATATATTTT. This translates into CAISPPGRNVIYF.

About this clonotype: At one end, the junction sequence differs from germline, possibly due to a read error. The V call is TRBV5-5, the J call TRBJ1-6, with TRBD1 as a possible D gene (5 bases). The CDR3 loop spans 15 amino acids. Germline CDR1 SGHKS, CDR2 YYEKEE (reference sequence). CDR3 sequence: CASTLWGGINSPLHF. As DNA, the CDR3 is TGTGCCAGCACCTTGTGGGGCGGAATTAATTCACCCCTCCACTTT. Filled out from reference TRBV5-5 and TRBJ1-6, the complete variable domain reads DAGVTQSPTHLIKTRGQQVTLRCSPISGHKSVSWYQQVLGQGPQFIFQYYEKEERGRGNFPDRFSARQFPNYSSELNVNALLLGDSALYLCASTLWGGINSPLHFGNGTRLTVT.

This chain uses TRBV20-1 with TRBJ2-2, with 10 bases fitting TRBD2. With 1 base clipped from V and 7 bases from J, the junction kept 6 bases outside the gene matches. The CDR3 contains 15 residues. Germline V gives CDR1 DFQATT, CDR2 SNEGSKA (reference sequence). This CDR3 is CSARGKLAGVGELFF. CDR3 in DNA: TGCAGTGCTAGAGGTAAGCTAGCGGGAGTCGGGGAGCTGTTTTTT.

The V call is TRBV12-3 or TRBV12-4, the J call TRBJ2-7, with 7 bases matching TRBD1. After removal of 3 bases from V and 8 bases from J, the junction contained 4 bases not matched to a gene. The CDR3 is made up of 12 amino acids. The CDR3 reads CASSFSQGKQYF. The CDR3 region has the DNA TGTGCCAGCAGTTTTTCACAGGGGAAGCAGTACTTC.

This clonotype was detected a few times. V usage is TRBV19 and J usage is TRBJ2-7, with D hard to call. Trimming cost V 1 base and J 0 bases, with 10 bases left between them. Per the germline V gene, CDR1 is LNHDA and CDR2 is SQIVND (reference sequence). The CDR3 is 15 residues long. As DNA, the CDR3 is TGTGCCAGTAGTATAGTGCCTACCCGCTCCTACGAGCAGTACTTC. Translation: CASSIVPTRSYEQYF.

The genes are TRBV20-1 and TRBJ2-1; perhaps TRBD2 as D (6 bases). This CDR3 has 13 amino acids. Germline assignment: CDR1 DFQATT and CDR2 SNEGSKA (reference sequence). Trimming removed 3 bases from V and 4 bases from J, with 10 bases in between. CDR3: CSARGRTYNEQFF. CDR3 sequence (DNA): TGCAGTGCTAGGGGGAGGACTTACAATGAGCAGTTCTTC.